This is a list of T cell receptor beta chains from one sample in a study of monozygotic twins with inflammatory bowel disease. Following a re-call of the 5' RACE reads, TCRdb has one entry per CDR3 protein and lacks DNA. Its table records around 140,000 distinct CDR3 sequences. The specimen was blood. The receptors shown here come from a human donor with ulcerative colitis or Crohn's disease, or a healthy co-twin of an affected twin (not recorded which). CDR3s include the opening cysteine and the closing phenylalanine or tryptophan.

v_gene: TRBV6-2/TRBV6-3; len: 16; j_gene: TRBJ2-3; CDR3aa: CASSYSIWIGTDTQYF
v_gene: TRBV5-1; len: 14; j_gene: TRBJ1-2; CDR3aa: CASSRNLRDYGYTF
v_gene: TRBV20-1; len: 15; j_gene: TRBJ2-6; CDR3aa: CSASRTGSGANVLTF
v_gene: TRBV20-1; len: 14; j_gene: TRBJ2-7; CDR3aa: CSARHLGSSDEQYF
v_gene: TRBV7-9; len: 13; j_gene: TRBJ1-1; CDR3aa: CASSLGGFAEAFF
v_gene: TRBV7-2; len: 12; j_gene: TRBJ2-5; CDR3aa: CASSAYGETQYF
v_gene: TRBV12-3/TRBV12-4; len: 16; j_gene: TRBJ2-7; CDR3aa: CASSLASLRGAYEQYF
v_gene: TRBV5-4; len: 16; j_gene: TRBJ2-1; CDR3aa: CASSLGPTSGYNEQFF
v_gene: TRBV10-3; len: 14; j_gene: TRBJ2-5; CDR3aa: CAISDEGPLETQYF
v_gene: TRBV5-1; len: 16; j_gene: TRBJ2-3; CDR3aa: CASTKRGPTSTDTQYF
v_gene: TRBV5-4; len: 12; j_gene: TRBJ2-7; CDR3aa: CASGNHGYPQYF
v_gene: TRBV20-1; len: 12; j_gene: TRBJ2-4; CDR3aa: CSAAGAKNIQYF
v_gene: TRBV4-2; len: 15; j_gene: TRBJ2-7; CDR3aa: CASSQEGGGTYEQYF
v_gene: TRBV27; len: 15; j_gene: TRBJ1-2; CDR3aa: CASSIRDGTNYGYTF
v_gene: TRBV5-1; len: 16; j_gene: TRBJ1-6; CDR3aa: CASSDPGNGNNSPLHF
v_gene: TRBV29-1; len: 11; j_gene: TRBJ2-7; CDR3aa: CSYRNSYEQYF
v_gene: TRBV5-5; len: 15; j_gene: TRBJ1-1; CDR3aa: CASSHRGQGNTEAFF
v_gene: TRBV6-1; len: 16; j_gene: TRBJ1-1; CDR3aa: CASRRFGGVIFTEAFF
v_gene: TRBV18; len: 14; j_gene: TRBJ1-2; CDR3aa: CASSPTVGGYGYTF
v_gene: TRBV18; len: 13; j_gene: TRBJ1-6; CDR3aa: CASQGALDSPLHF
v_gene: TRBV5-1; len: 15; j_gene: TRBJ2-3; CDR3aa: CASSLGQGITDTQYF
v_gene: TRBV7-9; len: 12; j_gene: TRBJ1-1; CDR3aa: CASSSGQGEAFF
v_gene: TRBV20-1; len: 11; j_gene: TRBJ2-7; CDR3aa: CSASRSYEQYF